Sequencing of this T cell receptor beta chain was carried out in a study of cytomegalovirus exposure and HLA in healthy donors. Study information: Sequencing of around 200 million T cells in an earlier analysis found 100 million or so unique TCR beta sequences.

Trimming removed 2 bases at V and 16 bases at J, with 15 bases between. The V gene's germline CDR1 is MNHEY and CDR2 SVGAGI. The CDR3 totals 13 residues. General study findings and limits: Analysis was carried out at a later point, and it linked a missense DCLRE1C variant to TCR beta V- and J-gene trimming. Across all donors, roughly uniform sequencing depth was an assumption of the presence/absence analyses. It was 164 TCR beta chains that were listed as cytomegalovirus-associated.

A multiplex PCR was run with 60 Vbeta primers and 13 Jbeta primers. Profiled with immunoSEQ multiplex PCR; TCRdb holds only in-frame clones, not every one. Counted here are 50,000 or so clones, about 81% occurring once; the ten biggest clones make up 2.5%. On this clone: The antigen is unknown.

Sequences were obtained from PBMCs. The TCR originated in a boy younger than 18 in good health and CMV-seropositive. V is TRBV6-5 and J is TRBJ1-6, with a weak D call TRBD1 (5 bases). The CDR3 is CASSYQAVGGLHF. CDR3 coding DNA: TGTGCCAGCAGTTACCAGGCAGTGGGGGGACTCCACTTT.